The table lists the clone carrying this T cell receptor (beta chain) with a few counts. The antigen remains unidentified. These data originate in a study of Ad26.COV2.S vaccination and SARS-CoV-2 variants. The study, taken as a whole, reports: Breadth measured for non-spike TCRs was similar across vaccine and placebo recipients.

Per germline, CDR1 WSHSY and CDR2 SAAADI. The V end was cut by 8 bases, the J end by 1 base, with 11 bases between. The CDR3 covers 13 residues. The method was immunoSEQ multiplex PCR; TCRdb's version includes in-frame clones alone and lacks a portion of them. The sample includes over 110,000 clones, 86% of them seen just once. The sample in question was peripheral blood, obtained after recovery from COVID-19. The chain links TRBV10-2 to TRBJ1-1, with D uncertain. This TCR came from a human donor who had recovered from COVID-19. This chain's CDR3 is CASEGIGNTEAFF. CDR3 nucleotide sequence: TGCGCCAGCGAGGGAATCGGGAACACTGAAGCTTTCTTT.